The 8 T cell receptor beta chains below come from one sample, sequenced in a study of CD8 T cells in ankylosing spondylitis. TCRdb analysed the 5' RACE reads with MiXCR anew, one entry per CDR3 protein. The data hold about 90,000 distinct CDR3 sequences, with around 30% observed a single time. The sample taken for sequencing was blood, either unsorted or a sorted T cell fraction (not recorded which). The origin of the receptors is a male donor with ankylosing spondylitis or in good health (not recorded which).

V usage is TRBV5-5 and J usage is TRBJ2-7; D tentatively reads TRBD1 or TRBD2 (5 bases each). The CDR3 contains 18 residues. Germline CDR1 SGHKS, CDR2 YYEKEE (reference sequence). This CDR3 is CACSLASLRSGPVYEQYV. CDR3 in DNA: TGTGCCTGCAGCTTGGCCTCTTTACGATCGGGGCCAGTCTACGAGCAGTACGTC.

The chain carries TRBV5-1 and TRBJ2-1, with D maybe TRBD1 (7 bases). CDR1 SGHRS and CDR2 YFSETQ come from the germline V gene. There are 13 residues in the CDR3. The V gene lost 5 bases and the J gene lost 5 bases, with 11 bases spanning the gap. DNA of the CDR3: TGCGCCAGCAGGACAGGGACTGACAATGAGCAGTTCTTC. Encoded protein: CASRTGTDNEQFF.

This clonotype was seen many times. This chain connects TRBV7-2 to TRBJ1-2, with 9 positions matching TRBD1. The CDR3 consists of 14 residues. The germline gives CDR1 SGHTA, CDR2 FQGNSA. Trimming took 4 bases from V and 8 from J; bases not matched to a gene: 8. The CDR3 loop reads CASSSPDRGGGYTF. CDR3 coding DNA: TGTGCCAGCAGCTCCCCGGACAGGGGTGGCGGCTACACCTTC. The full variable domain, rest sourced from reference TRBV7-2 and TRBJ1-2, is GAGVSQSPSNKVTEKGKDVELRCDPISGHTALYWYRQSLGQGLEFLIYFQGNSAPDKSGLPSDRFSAERTGGSVSTLTIQRTQQEDSAVYLCASSSPDRGGGYTFGSGTRLTVV.

This clonotype was seen only a few times. V and J are TRBV7-2 and TRBJ2-3, with 8 bases that match TRBD2. This CDR3 spans 14 amino acids. Germline trimming cut 6 bases from V and 0 bases from J; bases unmatched to any gene: 2. CDR1 and CDR2 (germline): SGHTA, FQGNSA. The CDR3 DNA follows: TGTGCCAGCAGACAGCGGGGGAGCACAGATACGCAGTATTTT. The encoded protein is CASRQRGSTDTQYF.

This chain connects TRBV5-4 to TRBJ2-3; D remains unclear. Trimming shortened V by 5 bases and J by 6 bases, and 22 bases separated the two germline ends. The CDR3 spans 16 residues. CDR1 SGHNT and CDR2 YYREEE come from the germline V gene (reference sequence). The CDR3 DNA is TGTGCCAGCAGTTCCCCTGGACCCCCCTCAGGTGATACGCAGTATTTT. Translating it yields CASSSPGPPSGDTQYF.

In this sample, this clonotype turned up a few times. This sequence joins TRBV5-5 and TRBJ2-1; 9 bases align to TRBD1. The CDR3 is made up of 12 amino acids. Germline V gene sequence: CDR1 SGHKS, CDR2 YYEKEE (reference sequence). V was clipped by 10 bases and J by 7 bases; unmatched bases: 6. CDR3 loop: CAGQGSGNEQFF. CDR3 nucleotide sequence: TGTGCCGGACAGGGGAGTGGTAATGAGCAGTTCTTC.

This clonotype was counted many times. The chain links TRBV7-3 to TRBJ2-2; the D is unclear. Trimming pared 2 bases from V and 7 bases from J, leaving 5 bases between. The germline V gene encodes CDR1 SGHTA and CDR2 FQGTGA. The CDR3 sequence is 12 residues long. The CDR3, as DNA: TGTGCCAGCAGCTTAGGGGTCGGGGAGCTGTTTTTT. This sequence encodes CASSLGVGELFF.

The V call is TRBV7-6, the J call TRBJ2-1; 7 positions match TRBD2. V shed 5 bases and J 10 bases; nucleotides not matched to a gene: 11. CDR3 size: 14 residues. Germline V gives CDR1 SGHVS, CDR2 FNYEAQ. The CDR3 sequence is CASSPGTNFNEQFF. Here the CDR3 DNA reads TGTGCCAGCAGCCCCGGGACTAACTTTAACGAGCAGTTCTTC.